The 14 T cell receptor beta chains listed next were all sequenced from one sample in a study of response to subunit inactivated influenza vaccine. MiXCR was run by TCRdb on the RT-PCR reads, yielding one entry per CDR3 protein. The data hold about 580,000 distinct CDR3 sequences, with around 13% observed a single time. Sequencing used PBMCs from blood, obtained approximately 13 days after vaccination. These receptors originate from a man in his fifties or sixties who received an inactivated influenza vaccine.

The chain recombines TRBV30 with TRBJ1-5, with D tentatively TRBD1 (5 bases). This CDR3 has 17 amino acids. V was cut by 2 bases and J by 5 bases, with 22 bases left in between. The germline V gene encodes CDR1 GTSNPN and CDR2 SVGIG (reference sequence). This CDR3 is CAWSLREGVVGDQPQHF. For the CDR3, the DNA is TGTGCCTGGAGTCTAAGGGAAGGGGTGGTCGGCGATCAGCCCCAGCATTTT.

The chain carries TRBV6-2 or TRBV6-3 and TRBJ2-1; TRBD1 agrees at 8 bases. V trimming: 4 bases; J trimming: 5 bases; junction bases outside the gene matches: 13. Germline assignment: CDR1 MNHEY and CDR2 SVGEGT. This CDR3 contains 17 residues. The CDR3 nucleotides are TGTGCCAGCAGTTGGGACTGGAGGACAGGGAAGGACAATGAGCAGTTCTTC. Its protein is CASSWDWRTGKDNEQFF.

This clonotype was picked up many times. This chain links TRBV12-3 or TRBV12-4 with TRBJ2-1; 10 nucleotides align to TRBD2. CDR3 size: 14 residues. Trimming at V came to 8 bases and at J to 7 bases, leaving 8 bases not matched to a gene. This CDR3 reads CASGQRGGRNEQFF. The CDR3 DNA sequence: TGTGCCAGCGGCCAGCGGGGGGGCAGGAATGAGCAGTTCTTC.

The table lists this clonotype with a few counts. The chain combines TRBV10-3 with TRBJ2-1; possibly TRBD1 for D (6 bases). Germline V CDR1 and CDR2: ENHRY, SYGVKD. Trimming left V 6 bases short and J 5 bases short, with 8 bases between. This CDR3 spans 12 amino acids. Here the CDR3 DNA reads TGTGCCATCAGAGGACAGAACAATGAGCAGTTCTTC. It translates to CAIRGQNNEQFF.

This clonotype has a handful of counts. The chain links TRBV20-1 to TRBJ2-7; D is unresolved. This CDR3 is 12 amino acids long. V was clipped by 0 bases and J by 6 bases, with 9 bases between them. The germline gives CDR1 DFQATT, CDR2 SNEGSKA (reference sequence). CDR3 DNA: TGCAGTGCTAGAGATCTGAGTTCCGAGCAGTACTTC. As protein: CSARDLSSEQYF.

CDR3 nucleotide sequence: TGCAGTGCTATACAGGGTGCCTATGGCTACACCTTC. The encoded protein is CSAIQGAYGYTF. The gene calls are TRBV20-1 and TRBJ1-2; D possibly corresponds to TRBD1 (6 bases). The CDR3 covers 12 residues. Deletions cut 4 bases from V and 4 bases from J, with 10 bases between. CDR1 DFQATT and CDR2 SNEGSKA come from the germline V gene (reference sequence).

This clonotype was seen a few times. This chain joins TRBV7-6 and TRBJ1-1, with unresolved D. V was cut by 0 bases and J by 5 bases, with 10 bases left in between. Germline loops: CDR1 SGHVS, CDR2 FNYEAQ. This CDR3 has 14 residues. Written as DNA, the CDR3 is TGTGCCAGCAGCTTAGCGCCCTCCGGGACTGAAGCTTTCTTT. This sequence encodes CASSLAPSGTEAFF.

This clonotype was observed a few times. The chain uses TRBV21-1 and TRBJ2-1. TRBV21-1 is labeled a pseudogene. The CDR3 is made up of 11 amino acids. The CDR3 here is CASSKAKEQFF. DNA of the CDR3: TGTGCCAGCAGCAAAGCGAAGGAGCAGTTCTTC.

This clonotype turned up a few times. The chain links TRBV5-1 to TRBJ2-3; 9 bases align to TRBD2. Losses at the gene ends were 2 bases for V and 5 bases for J; bases not matched to a gene: 3. Germline V lookup: CDR1 SGHRS, CDR2 YFSETQ. CDR3 length: 14 residues. The DNA for the CDR3 is TGCGCCAGCAGCTTTGGAGCGGGGGGAGATACGCAGTATTTT. The encoded protein is CASSFGAGGDTQYF.

The chain links TRBV6-2 or TRBV6-3 to TRBJ1-1, with a possible D match to TRBD1 (6 bases). From germline, CDR1 is MNHEY and CDR2 SVGEGT. The V gene lost 0 bases and the J gene lost 9 bases, with 11 bases spanning the gap. The CDR3 loop spans 13 amino acids. This CDR3 is CASSYSDRTQAFF. The CDR3 bases are TGTGCCAGCAGTTACTCCGACAGGACCCAAGCTTTCTTT.

This clonotype was recorded at least ten times. The chain combines TRBV9 with TRBJ2-1, with 7 bases that match TRBD2. This CDR3 has 15 amino acids. CDR1 and CDR2 (germline): SGDLS, YYNGEE. The V and J ends lost 4 bases and 9 bases, in that order; junction bases with no gene match: 13. The CDR3 DNA follows: TGTGCCAGCAGCCCCTGGACTAGACGGGATAGTGAGCAGTTCTTC. It encodes CASSPWTRRDSEQFF.

The chain carries TRBV3-1 and TRBJ2-5; TRBD2 aligns across 11 bases. CDR1 LGHDT and CDR2 YNNKEL come from the germline V gene (reference sequence). This CDR3 spans 18 amino acids. Trimming took 4 bases from V and 0 from J; bases not matched to a gene: 10. CDR3 sequence: CASSPIFLAGGNQETQYF. As DNA, the CDR3 is TGTGCCAGCAGCCCGATCTTCCTAGCGGGAGGTAACCAAGAGACCCAGTACTTC.

This clonotype was recorded at least ten times. This chain connects TRBV28 to TRBJ2-2; the D gene is possibly TRBD2 (5 bases). This CDR3 spans 14 amino acids. V shed 8 bases and J shed 7 bases, with 17 bases lying between them. The germline CDR1 and CDR2 sequences are MDHEN and SYDVKM. The CDR3 protein is CASLRREGFGELFF. In nucleotides, the CDR3 is TGTGCCAGCCTCCGGAGAGAGGGATTCGGGGAGCTGTTTTTT.

The V gene is TRBV5-1, the J gene TRBJ2-7; D is unresolved. The germline gives CDR1 SGHRS, CDR2 YFSETQ. V lost 5 bases and J lost 3, with 18 bases in between. The CDR3 totals 15 residues. CDR3 sequence (DNA): TGCGCCAGCAGGGACCGAGAAGGTTGGTTCTACGAGCAGTACTTC. Its translation: CASRDREGWFYEQYF.